This entry is about one T cell receptor (beta chain). Its antigen is as yet unknown. Autoimmune disease history or systemic immunosuppression disqualified patients. This CDR3 region has 15 residues. V lost 3 bases, J lost 2 bases, and 11 bases lay in between. Germline V gene sequence: CDR1 MGHRA, CDR2 YSYEKL. The data stem from a study of OX40 agonist ivuxolimab in advanced cancers. Broader study findings: Fewer expanded clones were found on average in CD4+ than in CD8+ T cells. Antigen targets of the expanded peripheral T cells went undetermined.

TCRdb's table, derived via immunoSEQ multiplex PCR, lists solely in-frame clones and lacks some. The profile shows around 83,000 clones, less than 85% of them singletons. The sequence derives from an adult with an advanced solid tumor such as melanoma, head and neck, liver or kidney cancer. The material sequenced was CD4+ or CD8+ T cells sorted from blood, taken in a trial of the OX40 agonist ivuxolimab. V gene TRBV4-1 combines with J gene TRBJ2-1; possible D gene TRBD2, 5 bases. CDR3 region: CASSQREYPYNEQFF. CDR3 DNA sequence: TGCGCCAGCAGCCAGAGGGAGTACCCCTACAATGAGCAGTTCTTC.